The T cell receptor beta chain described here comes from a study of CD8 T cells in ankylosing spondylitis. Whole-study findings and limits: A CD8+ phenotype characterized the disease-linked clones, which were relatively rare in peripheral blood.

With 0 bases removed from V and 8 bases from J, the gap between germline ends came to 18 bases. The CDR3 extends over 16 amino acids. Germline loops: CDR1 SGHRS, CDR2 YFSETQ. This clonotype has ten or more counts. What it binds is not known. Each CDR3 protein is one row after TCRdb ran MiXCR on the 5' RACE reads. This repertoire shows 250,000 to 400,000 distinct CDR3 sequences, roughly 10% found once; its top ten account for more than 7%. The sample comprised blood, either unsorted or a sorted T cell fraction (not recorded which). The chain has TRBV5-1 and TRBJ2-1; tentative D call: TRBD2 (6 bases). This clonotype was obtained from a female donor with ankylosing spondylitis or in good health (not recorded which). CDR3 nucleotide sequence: TGCGCCAGCAGCTTGGAGGAGGGGATAGTTCGTGATGAGCAGTTCTTC. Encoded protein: CASSLEEGIVRDEQFF.